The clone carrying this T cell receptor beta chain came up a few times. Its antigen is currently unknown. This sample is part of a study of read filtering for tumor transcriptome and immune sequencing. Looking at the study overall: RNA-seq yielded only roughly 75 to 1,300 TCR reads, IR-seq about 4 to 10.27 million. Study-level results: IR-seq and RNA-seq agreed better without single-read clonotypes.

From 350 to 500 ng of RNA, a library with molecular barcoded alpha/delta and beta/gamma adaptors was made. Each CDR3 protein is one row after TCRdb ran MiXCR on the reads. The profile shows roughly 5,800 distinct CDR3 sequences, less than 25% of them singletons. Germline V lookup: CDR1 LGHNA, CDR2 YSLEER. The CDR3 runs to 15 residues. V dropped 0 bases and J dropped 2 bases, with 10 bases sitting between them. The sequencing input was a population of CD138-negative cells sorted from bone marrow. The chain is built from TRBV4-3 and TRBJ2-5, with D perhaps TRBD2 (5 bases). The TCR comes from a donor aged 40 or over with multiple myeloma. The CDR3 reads CASSQDGPGQETQYF. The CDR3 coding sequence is TGCGCCAGCAGCCAAGATGGCCCGGGACAAGAGACCCAGTACTTC.